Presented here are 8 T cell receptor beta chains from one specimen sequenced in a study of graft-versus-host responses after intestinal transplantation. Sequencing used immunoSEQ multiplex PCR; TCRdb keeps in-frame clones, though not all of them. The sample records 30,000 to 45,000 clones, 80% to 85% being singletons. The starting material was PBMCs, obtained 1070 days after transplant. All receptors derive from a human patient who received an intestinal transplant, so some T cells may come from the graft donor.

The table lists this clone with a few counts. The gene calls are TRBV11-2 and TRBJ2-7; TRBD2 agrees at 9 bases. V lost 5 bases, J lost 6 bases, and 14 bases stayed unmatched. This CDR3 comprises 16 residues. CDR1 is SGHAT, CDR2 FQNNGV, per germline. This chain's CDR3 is CASSRETIAGATEQYF. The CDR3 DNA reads TGTGCCAGCAGCAGAGAGACTATAGCGGGAGCGACCGAGCAGTACTTC.

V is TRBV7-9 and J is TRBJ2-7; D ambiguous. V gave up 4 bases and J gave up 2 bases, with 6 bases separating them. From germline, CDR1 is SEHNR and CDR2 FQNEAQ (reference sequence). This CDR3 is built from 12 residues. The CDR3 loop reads CASSWTPYEQYF. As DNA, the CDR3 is TGTGCCAGCAGCTGGACCCCCTACGAGCAGTACTTC.

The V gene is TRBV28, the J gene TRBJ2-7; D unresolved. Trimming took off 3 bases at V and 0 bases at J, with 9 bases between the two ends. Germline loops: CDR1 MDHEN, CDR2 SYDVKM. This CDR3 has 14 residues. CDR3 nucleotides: TGTGCCAGCAGTTTGGCAGGTTCCTCCTACGAGCAGTACTTC. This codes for CASSLAGSSYEQYF.

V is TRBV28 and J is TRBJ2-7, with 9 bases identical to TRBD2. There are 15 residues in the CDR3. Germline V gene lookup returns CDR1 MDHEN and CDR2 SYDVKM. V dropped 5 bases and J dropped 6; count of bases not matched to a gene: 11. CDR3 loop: CASSQQTGLAPEQYF. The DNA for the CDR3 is TGTGCCAGCAGTCAACAGACGGGACTAGCTCCCGAGCAGTACTTC.

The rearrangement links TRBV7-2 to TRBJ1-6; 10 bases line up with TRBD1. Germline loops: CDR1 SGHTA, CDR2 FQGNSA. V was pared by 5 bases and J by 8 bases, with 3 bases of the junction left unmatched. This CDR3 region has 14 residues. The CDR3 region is CASSLDRGYSPLHF. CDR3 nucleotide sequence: TGTGCCAGCAGCCTGGACAGGGGGTATTCACCCCTCCACTTT.

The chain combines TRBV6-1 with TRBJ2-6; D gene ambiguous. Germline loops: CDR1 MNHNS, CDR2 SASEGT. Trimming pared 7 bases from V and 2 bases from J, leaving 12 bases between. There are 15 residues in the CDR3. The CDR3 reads CASTNGLAGANVLTF. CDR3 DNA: TGTGCCAGCACCAACGGGTTGGCTGGGGCCAACGTCCTGACTTTC.

The CDR3 reads CASRRDSPYEQYF. Written as DNA, the CDR3 is TGTGCCAGCAGACGGGACTCACCCTACGAGCAGTACTTC. This sequence joins TRBV2 and TRBJ2-7; a weak D match, TRBD2 (6 bases). Trimming shortened V by 6 bases and J by 2 bases, and 11 bases separated the two germline ends. This CDR3 comprises 13 residues. Germline V lookup: CDR1 SNHLY, CDR2 FYNNEI.

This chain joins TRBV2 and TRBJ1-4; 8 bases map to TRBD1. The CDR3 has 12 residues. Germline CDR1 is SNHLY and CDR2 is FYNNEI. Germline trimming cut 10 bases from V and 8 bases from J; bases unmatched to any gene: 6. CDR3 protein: CAITGGEEKLFF. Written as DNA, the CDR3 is TGTGCCATTACAGGGGGGGAGGAAAAACTGTTTTTT.